This entry lists 4 T cell receptor beta chains sequenced from one sample in a study of cytomegalovirus exposure and HLA in healthy donors. A multiplex PCR was run with 60 Vbeta primers and 13 Jbeta primers. Libraries were prepared by immunoSEQ multiplex PCR; TCRdb keeps only in-frame clonotypes and omits some of them. The table lists approximately 75,000 clones, roughly 74% of them singletons. Sample: PBMCs. The receptors shown here come from a woman aged 60-75 years in good health and CMV-seropositive.

Only a few counts were recorded for this clone. The rearrangement links TRBV7-2 to TRBJ2-5; TRBD1 matches at 10 bases. CDR3 length equals 15 residues. Losses at the gene ends were 6 bases for V and 5 bases for J; bases not matched to a gene: 9. Germline V gene lookup returns CDR1 SGHTA and CDR2 FQGNSA. The CDR3 nucleotides read TGTGCCAGCAGTCGCGCGGGACAGGGGTGGGAGACCCAGTACTTC. It translates to CASSRAGQGWETQYF.

CDR3 in DNA: TGCGCCAGCAGCATGACCCAGGGGGAGACCCAGTACTTC. Amino acids: CASSMTQGETQYF. V gene TRBV4-1 combines with J gene TRBJ2-5; D is possibly TRBD1 (6 bases). Germline V gene data show CDR1 as MGHRA and CDR2 as YSYEKL. V shed 5 bases and J shed 5 bases, with 12 bases lying between them. The CDR3 spans 13 residues.

The J gene is TRBJ2-7, the V gene TRBV7-9; TRBD1 matches at 7 bases. CDR1 and CDR2 from the germline V gene are SEHNR and FQNEAQ (reference sequence). The CDR3 runs 12 residues. The V and J ends lost 5 bases and 6 bases, in that order; junction bases with no gene match: 4. The CDR3 reads CASSPYRGEQYF. DNA for the CDR3: TGTGCCAGCAGCCCGTACAGGGGCGAGCAGTACTTC.

The CDR3 region is CASSWGLQSYEQYF. The DNA of the CDR3 is TGCGCCAGCAGCTGGGGACTTCAATCCTACGAGCAGTACTTC. V usage is TRBV5-1 and J usage is TRBJ2-7; weak D call: TRBD2 (6 bases). Trimming removed 3 bases at V and 1 base at J, with 11 bases between. Germline CDR1 reads SGHRS; CDR2 reads YFSETQ. This CDR3 comprises 14 residues. The whole variable domain, remainder taken from reference TRBV5-1 and TRBJ2-7, is KAGVTQTPRYLIKTRGQQVTLSCSPISGHRSVSWYQQTPGQGLQFLFEYFSETQRNKGNFPGRFSGRQFSNSRSEMNVSTLELGDSALYLCASSWGLQSYEQYFGPGTRLTVT.